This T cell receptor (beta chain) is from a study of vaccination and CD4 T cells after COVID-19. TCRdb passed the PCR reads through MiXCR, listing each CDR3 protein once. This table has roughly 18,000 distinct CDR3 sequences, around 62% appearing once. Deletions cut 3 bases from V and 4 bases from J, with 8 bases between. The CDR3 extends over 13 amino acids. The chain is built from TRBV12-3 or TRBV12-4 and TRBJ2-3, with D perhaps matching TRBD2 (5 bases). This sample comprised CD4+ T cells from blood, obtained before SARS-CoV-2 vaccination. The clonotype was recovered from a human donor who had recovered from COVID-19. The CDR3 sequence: CASSLGVSDTQYF. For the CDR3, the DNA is TGTGCCAGCAGTTTGGGAGTTTCAGATACGCAGTATTTT.